The 4 T cell receptor beta chains presented below share a single source sample, sequenced in a study of type 1 regulatory T cells. What these receptors recognize is not known. TCRdb passed the reads through MiXCR, listing each CDR3 protein once. The data contain more than 60,000 distinct CDR3 sequences, 49% of them singletons. The material sequenced was cultured non-Tr1 T cells, either the whole culture or a sorted T cell fraction (not recorded which). The source of these receptors is a human donor in good health.

This clonotype was observed a handful of times. The chain couples TRBV12-3 or TRBV12-4 to TRBJ2-7; D is perhaps TRBD1 or TRBD2 (6 bases each). The V gene lost 6 bases and the J gene lost 4 bases, with 16 bases spanning the gap. The CDR3 runs 14 residues. In DNA form, the CDR3 reads TGTGCCAGCAGCTTGTGGGGGGCGCGGTACGAGCAGTACTTC. Encoded protein: CASSLWGARYEQYF.

CDR3 bases: TGTGCCAGTAGTGTCCTTTACCAGTCCTACGAGCAGTACTTC. Protein sequence: CASSVLYQSYEQYF. This chain uses TRBV19 with TRBJ2-7; D remains unclear. The V and J ends lost 5 bases and 1 base respectively, with 12 bases between them. The CDR3 loop spans 14 amino acids. The germline V gene has CDR1 LNHDA and CDR2 SQIVND (reference sequence).

This sequence joins TRBV18 and TRBJ2-5; no reliable D call. V lost 2 bases to trimming and J lost 3 bases, with 7 bases between them. Per the germline V gene, CDR1 is KGHSH and CDR2 is LQKENI. The CDR3 totals 13 residues. The CDR3 DNA follows: TGTGCCAGCTCACCATACGGTGAAGAGACCCAGTACTTC. Translation gives CASSPYGEETQYF.

The rearrangement uses TRBV20-1 and TRBJ2-3; D gene unclear. The germline V and J ends were trimmed by 0 bases and 0 bases, with 13 bases remaining between them. Germline loops: CDR1 DFQATT, CDR2 SNEGSKA (reference sequence). CDR3 length: 16 amino acids. CDR3 region: CSARDLRRTSTDTQYF. CDR3 sequence (DNA): TGCAGTGCTAGAGATCTCCGGCGAACTAGCACAGATACGCAGTATTTT.